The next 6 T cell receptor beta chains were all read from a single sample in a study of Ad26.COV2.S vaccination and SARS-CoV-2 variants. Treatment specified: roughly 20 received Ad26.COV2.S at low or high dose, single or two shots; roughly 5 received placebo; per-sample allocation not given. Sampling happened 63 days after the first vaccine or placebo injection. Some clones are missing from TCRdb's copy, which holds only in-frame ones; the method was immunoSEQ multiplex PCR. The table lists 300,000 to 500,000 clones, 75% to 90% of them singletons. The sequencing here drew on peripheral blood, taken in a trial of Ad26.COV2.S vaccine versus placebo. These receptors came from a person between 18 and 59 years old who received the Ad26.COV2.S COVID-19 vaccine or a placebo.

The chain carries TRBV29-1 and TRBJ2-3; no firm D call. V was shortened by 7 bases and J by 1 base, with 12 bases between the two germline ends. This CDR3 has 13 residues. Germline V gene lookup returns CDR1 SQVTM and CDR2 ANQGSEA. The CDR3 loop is CSGRAGGTDTQYF. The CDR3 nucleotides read TGCAGCGGTAGGGCAGGAGGCACAGATACGCAGTATTTT.

The CDR3 sequence is CASSSSGTSYNEQFF. The CDR3 coding sequence is TGTGCCAGCTCATCATCCGGGACTAGCTACAATGAGCAGTTCTTC. V gene TRBV18 combines with J gene TRBJ2-1; TRBD2 matches at 8 bases. The CDR3 has 15 residues. J was trimmed by 3 bases and V by 5 bases; bases with no gene match: 6. Germline assignment: CDR1 KGHSH and CDR2 LQKENI.

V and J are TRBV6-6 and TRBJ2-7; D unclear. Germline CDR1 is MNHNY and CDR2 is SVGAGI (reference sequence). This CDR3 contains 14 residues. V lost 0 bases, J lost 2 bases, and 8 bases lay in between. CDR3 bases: TGTGCCAGCAGTTACTCGAGGCAGACCTACGAGCAGTACTTC. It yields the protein CASSYSRQTYEQYF.

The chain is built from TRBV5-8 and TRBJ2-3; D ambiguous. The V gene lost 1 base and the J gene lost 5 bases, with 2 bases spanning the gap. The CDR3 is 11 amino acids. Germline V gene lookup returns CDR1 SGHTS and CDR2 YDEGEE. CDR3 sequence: CASSLRDTQYF. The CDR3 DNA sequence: TGTGCCAGCAGCTTGCGAGATACGCAGTATTTT.

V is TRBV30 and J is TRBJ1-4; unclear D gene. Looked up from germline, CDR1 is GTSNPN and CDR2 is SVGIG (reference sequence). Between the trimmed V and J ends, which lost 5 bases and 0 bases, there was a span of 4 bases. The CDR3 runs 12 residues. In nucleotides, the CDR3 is TGTGCCTGGGAGGCAACTAATGAAAAACTGTTTTTT. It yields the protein CAWEATNEKLFF.

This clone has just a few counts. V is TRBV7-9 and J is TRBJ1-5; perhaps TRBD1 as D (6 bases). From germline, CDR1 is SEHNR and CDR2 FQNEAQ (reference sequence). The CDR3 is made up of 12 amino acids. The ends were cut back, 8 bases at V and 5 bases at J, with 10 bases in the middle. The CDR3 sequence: CASARGDQPQHF. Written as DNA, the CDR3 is TGTGCCAGCGCCAGGGGCGATCAGCCCCAGCATTTT.